The rows below give T cell receptor beta chains drawn from one sample of a study of T cells after yellow fever vaccination. TCRdb ran MiXCR on the 5' RACE reads and lists one entry per CDR3 protein. The sample lists over 300,000 distinct CDR3 sequences, about 4% seen once, with 20% to 25% in the top ten. The sequencing here drew on PBMCs, taken 5 days after the yellow fever booster vaccination. These receptors originate from a man between 18 and 35 years old who received the YFV17D yellow fever vaccine. The CDR3 runs from the conserved cysteine through the conserved F or W. A D gene is named only where the DNA matches it firmly. The size field is filled for only some rows; it gives once, few, many or a size class.

V	J	length	D	size	DNA	CDR3
TRBV12-3/TRBV12-4	TRBJ1-2	14	-	few	TGTGCCAGCAGCCCAAGGGCAGGCGGCTATGGCTACACCTTC	CASSPRAGGYGYTF
TRBV11-2	TRBJ2-5	15	-	many	TGTGCCAGCAGCTTGGGGGAGACAGGCAGGGAGACCCAGTACTTC	CASSLGETGRETQYF
TRBV5-8	TRBJ1-5	14	TRBD1	few	TGTGCCAGCAGCTTTCTATCAGGGGGACAGCCCCAGCATTTT	CASSFLSGGQPQHF
TRBV20-1	TRBJ2-3	15	TRBD2	many	TGCAGCCTTTCTCTAGCGGGGGGTACCCCAGATACGCAGTATTTT	CSLSLAGGTPDTQYF
TRBV4-3	TRBJ2-1	16	TRBD2	few	TGCGCCAGCAGCCGAAGTAGTCTAGCGGCGAACAATGAGCAGTTCTTC	CASSRSSLAANNEQFF
TRBV2	TRBJ1-2	14	TRBD1	few	TGTGCTCTCCACCTGACAGGGATCGGCTATGGCTACACCTTC	CALHLTGIGYGYTF
TRBV28	TRBJ2-1	15	-	many	TGTGCCAGCAGGATCCGGGACTCAGGGTGGAGTGAGCAGTTCTTC	CASRIRDSGWSEQFF
TRBV6-6	TRBJ1-1	13	TRBD1	few	TGTGCCAGCACCTCGGACAGGGGATTTGAAGCTTTCTTT	CASTSDRGFEAFF
TRBV20-1	TRBJ2-1	13	TRBD2	many	TGCAGTGCTAGGACTAGCGGGGGGTTTGAGCAGTTCTTC	CSARTSGGFEQFF
TRBV7-8	TRBJ1-2	16	-	-	TGTGCCAGCAGCTTTGGGTCGGACGGATGGGGCTATGGCTACACCTTC	CASSFGSDGWGYGYTF
TRBV6-1	TRBJ2-4	13	-	-	TGTGCCAGCAGTGACCGAGCCAAAAACATTCAGTACTTC	CASSDRAKNIQYF
TRBV6-6	TRBJ2-4	16	-	few	TGTGCCAGCAAAAGGGTCCAGGGGCGAACGAGGGACATTCAGTACTTC	CASKRVQGRTRDIQYF
TRBV27	TRBJ2-3	16	TRBD2	-	TGTGCCAGCAGAGCAGGACTAGAATTTGGCACAGATACGCAGTATTTT	CASRAGLEFGTDTQYF
TRBV28	TRBJ2-3	15	-	-	TGTGCCAGCAGTTGGGCCGCAGCCCTCACAGATACGCAGTATTTT	CASSWAAALTDTQYF
TRBV5-1	TRBJ2-4	17	-	-	TGCGCCAGCAGCTTGGTATCTGGGGGCGAAATAAAAAACATTCAGTACTTC	CASSLVSGGEIKNIQYF
TRBV5-1	TRBJ2-3	12	-	few	TGCGCCAGCAAACTTAGTACAGATACGCAGTATTTT	CASKLSTDTQYF
TRBV5-1	TRBJ2-3	14	-	few	TGCGCCAGCAGCTTGGGGACCGCCGATGATACGCAGTATTTT	CASSLGTADDTQYF
TRBV7-9	TRBJ2-7	16	TRBD1	-	TGTGCCAGCAGCCATACCGACAGGGGCCCCAACTACGAGCAGTACTTC	CASSHTDRGPNYEQYF
TRBV28	TRBJ2-2	15	-	-	TGTGCCAGCAGATTAGGGTCAGGGGCCACCGGGGAGCTGTTTTTT	CASRLGSGATGELFF
TRBV7-2	TRBJ1-1	14	TRBD1	few	TGTGCCAGCAGCAGGGACAGGCGTGGCACTGAAGCTTTCTTT	CASSRDRRGTEAFF
TRBV5-1	TRBJ2-5	17	TRBD1	few	TGCGCCAGCAGCTTGCGAGGAAAGGGACAGGGTCAAGAGACCCAGTACTTC	CASSLRGKGQGQETQYF
TRBV2	TRBJ1-1	14	-	-	TGTGCCAGCAGTGATCGACCTATGAACACTGAAGCTTTCTTT	CASSDRPMNTEAFF
TRBV6-5	TRBJ2-3	17	-	-	TGTGCCAGCAGGGTGGCGTGGGGGGGGGCGTCCACAGATACGCAGTATTTT	CASRVAWGGASTDTQYF
TRBV5-4	TRBJ2-3	15	TRBD2	-	TGTGCCAGCAGGACCGGGACTAGCGGGGGGGATACGCAGTATTTT	CASRTGTSGGDTQYF
TRBV4-1	TRBJ2-2	18	-	few	TGCGCCAGCAGTCCCGGGCCCCTCGGGCGCCCGAACACCGGGGAGCTGTTTTTT	CASSPGPLGRPNTGELFF
TRBV4-1	TRBJ1-1	15	TRBD1	many	TGCGCCAGCAGCCACAGTAGACAGGGAGGCACTGAAGCTTTCTTT	CASSHSRQGGTEAFF
TRBV4-1	TRBJ2-5	15	-	few	TGCGCCAGCAGCCAAACGGGGCTTCTCCAAGAGACCCAGTACTTC	CASSQTGLLQETQYF
TRBV25-1	TRBJ2-5	12	-	few	TGTGCCAGTGATCCCCGCCAAGAGACCCAGTACTTC	CASDPRQETQYF
TRBV7-2	TRBJ2-1	15	-	few	TGTGCCAGCAGCTCCCTCCCCCGCGGGTTGGATGAGCAGTTCTTC	CASSSLPRGLDEQFF
TRBV12-3/TRBV12-4	TRBJ2-7	15	-	few	TGTGCCAGCAGCCCCACCGACTCCGGGACCTACGAGCAGTACTTC	CASSPTDSGTYEQYF
TRBV20-1	TRBJ2-5	13	-	many	TGCAGTGCTAGGGAGGGTCGGCAAGAGACCCAGTACTTC	CSAREGRQETQYF
TRBV7-9	TRBJ2-5	14	-	-	TGTGCCAGCAGCTTCGAAGGAGAACAAGAGACCCAGTACTTC	CASSFEGEQETQYF
TRBV5-5	TRBJ2-1	14	TRBD1	few	TGTGCCAGCAGCTTGTACAGGGGCTACAATGAGCAGTTCTTC	CASSLYRGYNEQFF
TRBV6-5	TRBJ1-1	16	-	many	TGTGCCAGCAGTTACTCGATTGGGGACGTAGGCACTGAAGCTTTCTTT	CASSYSIGDVGTEAFF
TRBV7-8	TRBJ1-1	16	TRBD1	many	TGTGCCAGCAGCTTACAGTGGACAGGGCCTAACACTGAAGCTTTCTTT	CASSLQWTGPNTEAFF
TRBV6-2/TRBV6-3	TRBJ1-1	14	-	few	TGTGCCAGCAGCTCGCTTTTGTCCGAGAATGAAGCTTTCTTT	CASSSLLSENEAFF
TRBV11-3	TRBJ2-2	14	-	-	TGTGCCAGCAGCTTCGACAGGTCAACCGGGGAGCTGTTTTTT	CASSFDRSTGELFF
TRBV6-6	TRBJ2-3	15	-	few	TGTGCCAGCAGTGGTTGGAGCCTTGGCACAGATACGCAGTATTTT	CASSGWSLGTDTQYF
TRBV12-3/TRBV12-4	TRBJ2-1	13	-	few	TGTGCCAGCAGTTTACGAAGGGACAATGAGCAGTTCTTC	CASSLRRDNEQFF
TRBV5-1	TRBJ2-3	16	TRBD2	-	TGCGCCAGCATTCGCGGGGGGGCCCCAGGCACAGATACGCAGTATTTT	CASIRGGAPGTDTQYF
TRBV12-3/TRBV12-4	TRBJ2-1	18	TRBD2	-	TGTGCCAGCAGCCCGGGACTAGCGGGGGCAGACTCCTACAATGAGCAGTTCTTC	CASSPGLAGADSYNEQFF
TRBV15	TRBJ2-1	15	TRBD1	-	TGTGCCACCAGCAGAGCGACAGGGGGTTTGAATGAGCAGTTCTTC	CATSRATGGLNEQFF